This is a list of T cell receptor beta chains from one sample in a study of T cell repertoires in cytomegalovirus infection. Their antigens remain unidentified. Each CDR3 protein is one row after TCRdb ran MiXCR on the reads. The data show 200,000 to 250,000 distinct CDR3 sequences, about 38% seen once. This specimen was CD8+ T cells from cultured PBMCs, taken from culture after CMV antigen stimulation. The receptors come from a human donor in good health (CMV status not recorded). Some clones in this sample may be carry-over from other donors' samples. Both conserved end residues are part of each CDR3. A D gene is named only where the DNA matches it firmly. Size is stated for part of the rows, as once, few or many counts, or as a class when the clone is expanded.

V gene: TRBV6-5
D gene: -
clone size: -
CDR3 length: 14
J gene: TRBJ1-6
CDR3 protein: CASSPAGGASPLHF
CDR3 DNA: TGTGCCAGCAGCCCAGCGGGGGGAGCTTCACCCCTCCACTTT

V gene: TRBV27
D gene: -
clone size: -
CDR3 length: 13
J gene: TRBJ1-1
CDR3 protein: CASSPRPSLWAFF
CDR3 DNA: TGTGCCAGCAGTCCGCGACCGTCCTTGTGGGCTTTCTTT

V gene: TRBV4-1
D gene: TRBD1
clone size: few
CDR3 length: 16
J gene: TRBJ2-7
CDR3 protein: CASSLAGTARRNEQYF
CDR3 DNA: TGCGCCAGCAGCCTCGCCGGGACAGCGAGACGTAACGAGCAGTACTTC

V gene: TRBV14
D gene: -
clone size: -
CDR3 length: 15
J gene: TRBJ1-1
CDR3 protein: CASSPIDSMNTEAFF
CDR3 DNA: TGTGCCAGCAGCCCGATCGACAGCATGAACACTGAAGCTTTCTTT

V gene: TRBV27
D gene: TRBD1
clone size: few
CDR3 length: 19
J gene: TRBJ1-3
CDR3 protein: CASSIRDRGPSFEGNTIYF
CDR3 DNA: TGTGCCAGCAGTATCCGGGACAGGGGTCCGTCGTTTGAAGGGAACACCATATATTTT

V gene: TRBV11-2
D gene: -
clone size: few
CDR3 length: 15
J gene: TRBJ1-1
CDR3 protein: CASSLVRVGSTEAFF
CDR3 DNA: TGTGCCAGCAGCTTAGTCCGGGTGGGGAGCACTGAAGCTTTCTTT

V gene: TRBV28
D gene: -
clone size: -
CDR3 length: 11
J gene: TRBJ1-1
CDR3 protein: CASSLAPEAFF
CDR3 DNA: TGTGCCAGCAGCCTAGCGCCTGAAGCTTTCTTT

V gene: TRBV7-6
D gene: -
clone size: -
CDR3 length: 15
J gene: TRBJ2-7
CDR3 protein: CVRSLELARAYENYF
CDR3 DNA: TGTGTCAGAAGCTTAGAACTAGCCCGAGCCTACGAGAATTACTTC

V gene: TRBV15
D gene: -
clone size: once
CDR3 length: 15
J gene: TRBJ2-5
CDR3 protein: CATSRDYQGQETQYF
CDR3 DNA: TGTGCCACCAGCAGAGATTATCAGGGGCAAGAGACCCAGTACTTC

V gene: TRBV20-1
D gene: TRBD2
clone size: few
CDR3 length: 14
J gene: TRBJ2-1
CDR3 protein: CSALGPSGYNEQFF
CDR3 DNA: TGCAGTGCTCTTGGGCCTAGCGGCTACAATGAGCAGTTCTTC

V gene: TRBV7-9
D gene: TRBD2
clone size: -
CDR3 length: 16
J gene: TRBJ2-3
CDR3 protein: CASSVKIAGDRDTQYF
CDR3 DNA: TGTGCCAGCAGCGTCAAGATAGCGGGAGACAGAGATACGCAGTATTTT

V gene: TRBV7-6
D gene: -
clone size: medium-sized
CDR3 length: 17
J gene: TRBJ1-4
CDR3 protein: CASSPRWGLKTNEKLFF
CDR3 DNA: TGTGCCAGCAGCCCAAGGTGGGGGCTGAAGACTAATGAAAAACTGTTTTTT

V gene: TRBV28
D gene: TRBD1
clone size: once
CDR3 length: 15
J gene: TRBJ2-7
CDR3 protein: CASSLYRGDSYEQYF
CDR3 DNA: TGTGCCAGCAGTCTCTACAGGGGGGATTCCTACGAGCAGTACTTC

V gene: TRBV10-3
D gene: -
clone size: -
CDR3 length: 14
J gene: TRBJ2-1
CDR3 protein: CAISEPLGSDEQFF
CDR3 DNA: TGTGCCATCAGTGAGCCTCTCGGGTCGGATGAGCAGTTCTTC

V gene: TRBV7-3
D gene: -
clone size: -
CDR3 length: 15
J gene: TRBJ1-2
CDR3 protein: CASSPPGTRSYGYTF
CDR3 DNA: TGTGCCAGCAGCCCCCCAGGGACGAGGAGCTATGGCTACACCTTC

V gene: TRBV20-1
D gene: -
clone size: many
CDR3 length: 14
J gene: TRBJ2-3
CDR3 protein: CSAAGHLTIDTQYF
CDR3 DNA: TGCAGTGCTGCTGGACACCTAACGATAGATACGCAGTATTTT

V gene: TRBV28
D gene: -
clone size: few
CDR3 length: 16
J gene: TRBJ2-1
CDR3 protein: CASYHRVGRYFSEQFF
CDR3 DNA: TGTGCCAGCTATCACAGGGTCGGACGGTACTTTAGTGAGCAGTTCTTC

V gene: TRBV7-8
D gene: -
clone size: -
CDR3 length: 19
J gene: TRBJ2-1
CDR3 protein: CASSLVRLFSTPSYNEQFF
CDR3 DNA: TGTGCCAGCAGCTTAGTTCGACTGTTCTCCACCCCCTCCTACAATGAGCAGTTCTTC

V gene: TRBV4-1
D gene: -
clone size: few
CDR3 length: 14
J gene: TRBJ1-1
CDR3 protein: CASSVLGENTEAFF
CDR3 DNA: TGCGCCAGCAGCGTTTTAGGAGAGAACACTGAAGCTTTCTTT

V gene: TRBV12-3/TRBV12-4
D gene: -
clone size: -
CDR3 length: 14
J gene: TRBJ1-1
CDR3 protein: CASSLRGERTEAFF
CDR3 DNA: TGTGCCAGCAGTTTAAGGGGGGAAAGGACTGAAGCTTTCTTT

V gene: TRBV2
D gene: -
clone size: few
CDR3 length: 17
J gene: TRBJ2-4
CDR3 protein: CASSAFKARGAKNIQYF
CDR3 DNA: TGTGCCAGCAGTGCTTTTAAGGCCAGGGGAGCCAAAAACATTCAGTACTTC

V gene: TRBV7-4
D gene: -
clone size: -
CDR3 length: 13
J gene: TRBJ1-4
CDR3 protein: CASSGTGEEKLFF
CDR3 DNA: TGTGCCAGCAGCGGCACGGGGGAGGAAAAACTGTTTTTT

V gene: TRBV19
D gene: -
clone size: once
CDR3 length: 15
J gene: TRBJ2-7
CDR3 protein: CASSIYGDTTYERYF
CDR3 DNA: TGTGCCAGTAGTATATACGGGGACACGACCTACGAGCGGTACTTC

V gene: TRBV27
D gene: -
clone size: few
CDR3 length: 14
J gene: TRBJ2-7
CDR3 protein: CASSPNSGVYEQYF
CDR3 DNA: TGTGCCAGCAGCCCTAACTCCGGGGTCTACGAGCAGTACTTC

V gene: TRBV6-8
D gene: -
clone size: -
CDR3 length: 18
J gene: TRBJ1-4
CDR3 protein: CASSETGPYGATNEKLFF
CDR3 DNA: TGTGCCAGCAGCGAGACGGGACCCTACGGGGCAACTAATGAAAAACTGTTTTTT

V gene: TRBV28
D gene: -
clone size: few
CDR3 length: 16
J gene: TRBJ2-1
CDR3 protein: CASSHQGSRSYNEQFF
CDR3 DNA: TGTGCCAGCAGTCATCAGGGAAGTCGTTCCTACAATGAGCAGTTCTTC

V gene: TRBV20-1
D gene: -
clone size: -
CDR3 length: 12
J gene: TRBJ2-3
CDR3 protein: CSASEETDTQYF
CDR3 DNA: TGCAGTGCGTCAGAGGAAACAGATACGCAGTATTTT

V gene: TRBV7-2
D gene: TRBD1
clone size: many
CDR3 length: 16
J gene: TRBJ1-1
CDR3 protein: CLELQGAGGGNTEAFF
CDR3 DNA: TGCCTGGAGCTGCAGGGGGCGGGCGGAGGGAACACTGAAGCTTTCTTT

V gene: TRBV3-1
D gene: TRBD2
clone size: -
CDR3 length: 19
J gene: TRBJ2-3
CDR3 protein: CASSQDPDGLAGFTDTQYF
CDR3 DNA: TGTGCCAGCAGCCAAGATCCGGACGGGCTAGCGGGATTTACAGATACGCAGTATTTT

V gene: TRBV11-3
D gene: -
clone size: few
CDR3 length: 19
J gene: TRBJ2-6
CDR3 protein: CASSQFTGKSSSGANVLTF
CDR3 DNA: TGTGCCAGCAGCCAATTCACCGGGAAGTCCTCGTCAGGGGCCAACGTCCTGACTTTC

V gene: TRBV11-3
D gene: TRBD2
clone size: -
CDR3 length: 15
J gene: TRBJ2-1
CDR3 protein: CASSVSSGRVNEQFF
CDR3 DNA: TGTGCCAGCAGCGTCAGTAGCGGGAGGGTCAATGAGCAGTTCTTC

V gene: TRBV7-3
D gene: -
clone size: few
CDR3 length: 16
J gene: TRBJ2-2
CDR3 protein: CASSPWGGQGTGELFF
CDR3 DNA: TGTGCCAGCAGCCCTTGGGGGGGGCAGGGAACCGGGGAGCTGTTTTTT

V gene: TRBV4-2
D gene: -
clone size: -
CDR3 length: 17
J gene: TRBJ2-3
CDR3 protein: CASSQGAQGKGRDTQYF
CDR3 DNA: TGTGCCAGCAGCCAAGGTGCCCAGGGGAAGGGTAGAGATACGCAGTATTTT

V gene: TRBV5-1
D gene: -
clone size: few
CDR3 length: 14
J gene: TRBJ2-7
CDR3 protein: CASSPGTVSYEQYF
CDR3 DNA: TGCGCCAGCAGCCCCGGGACGGTCTCCTACGAGCAGTACTTC

V gene: TRBV6-1
D gene: TRBD1
clone size: -
CDR3 length: 15
J gene: TRBJ2-2
CDR3 protein: CASSYGQGDTGELFF
CDR3 DNA: TGTGCCAGCAGTTACGGTCAGGGGGACACCGGGGAGCTGTTTTTT

V gene: TRBV12-3/TRBV12-4
D gene: -
clone size: -
CDR3 length: 15
J gene: TRBJ2-1
CDR3 protein: CASSLPGTNNNEQFF
CDR3 DNA: TGTGCCAGCAGTCTTCCCGGGACCAATAACAATGAGCAGTTCTTC

V gene: TRBV25-1
D gene: -
clone size: -
CDR3 length: 17
J gene: TRBJ2-2
CDR3 protein: CASSESGTLRIPGELFF
CDR3 DNA: TGTGCCAGCAGTGAATCTGGAACCCTGCGGATCCCCGGGGAGCTGTTTTTT

V gene: TRBV5-1
D gene: -
clone size: -
CDR3 length: 17
J gene: TRBJ1-1
CDR3 protein: CASSLGGATSSDTEAFF
CDR3 DNA: TGCGCCAGCAGCTTGGGAGGGGCAACCAGCTCGGACACTGAAGCTTTCTTT

V gene: TRBV19
D gene: -
clone size: once
CDR3 length: 13
J gene: TRBJ1-1
CDR3 protein: CASSMASRTEAFF
CDR3 DNA: TGTGCCAGTAGTATGGCATCTCGGACTGAAGCTTTCTTT

V gene: TRBV3-1
D gene: TRBD1
clone size: -
CDR3 length: 19
J gene: TRBJ1-1
CDR3 protein: CASSLRYQRTGASNTEAFF
CDR3 DNA: TGTGCCAGCAGCCTTCGATATCAACGGACAGGGGCTTCGAACACTGAAGCTTTCTTT